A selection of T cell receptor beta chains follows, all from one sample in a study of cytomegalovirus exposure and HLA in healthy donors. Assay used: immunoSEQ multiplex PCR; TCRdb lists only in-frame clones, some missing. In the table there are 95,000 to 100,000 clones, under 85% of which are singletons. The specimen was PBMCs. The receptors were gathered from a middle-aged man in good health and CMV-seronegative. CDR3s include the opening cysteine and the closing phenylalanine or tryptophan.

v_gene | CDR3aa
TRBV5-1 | CASSTAAGVSYEQYF
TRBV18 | CASSRDSSYEQYF
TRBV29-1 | CSAQRLAGGQETQYF
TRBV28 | CASRGAGNTEAFF
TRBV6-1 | CASSEERRSSYNSPLHF
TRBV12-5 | CASGGGPGNTEAFF
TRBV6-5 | CASSPLFGANVLTF
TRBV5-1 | CASSQNPGQSPGELFF
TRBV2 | CASNRVGGLTDTQYF
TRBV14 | CASSRRQGSTDTQYF
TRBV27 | CASRRTGGGPETQYF
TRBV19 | CASRPGNEKLFF
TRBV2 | CASSEVQGATYGYTF
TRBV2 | CASMAGWPLLNTEAFF
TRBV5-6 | CASLAERGLGETQYF
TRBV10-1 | CASSLESSGGYNEQFF
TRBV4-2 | CASSQVSVGADGRNIQYF
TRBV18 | CASSPWTGAGADTQYF
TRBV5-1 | CASSLGLAGGQEQYF
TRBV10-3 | CAISDSTTTNEKLFF
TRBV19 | CASSIGLAGGYLETQYF
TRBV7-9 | CASSPSLAAGANVLTF
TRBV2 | CASSLRRGLTEAFF
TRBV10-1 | CASSELVQSSYNEQFF
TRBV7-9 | CASSLDRAAGSSYEQYF
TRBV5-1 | CASSPLGGRANTGELFF
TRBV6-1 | CASRTDSNQPQHF
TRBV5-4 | CASSLEPGRNNSPLHF
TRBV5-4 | CASSAGQGNGELFF
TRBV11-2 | CASSPNSGANVLTF
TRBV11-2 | CASSLVDRAFYGYTF
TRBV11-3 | CASSLVDRERYGYTF
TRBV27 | CASNPSGGAANEQFF
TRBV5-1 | CASSRSGGANNEQFF
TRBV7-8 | CASSLPGSFATEAFF
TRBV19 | CASSVGLAGGPFYNEQFF
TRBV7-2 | CASSPRTSGGRDEQFF
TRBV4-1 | CASSQIPMGNTIYF
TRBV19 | CASSKLPMNTEAFF
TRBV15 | CATSRSQGRYEQYF
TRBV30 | CAWSAASDSVNSPLHF
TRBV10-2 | CASRDIGNTIYF
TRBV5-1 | CASSSAAGSYGYTF
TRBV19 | CASSIGLAGGRDTQYF
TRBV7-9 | CASSLGFGVAHTEAFF
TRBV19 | CASSMVLGTTTDTQYF